This TCR beta chain was sequenced in a study of shared clonotypes between healthy human individuals. Profiling relied on immunoSEQ multiplex PCR, and the TCRdb table lists in-frame clones only, not all of them. The table has approximately 2.3 million clones, 93% seen once; the top ten hold approximately 0.4%. V was trimmed by 4 bases and J by 10 bases, leaving 17 bases between them. Germline V gene sequence: CDR1 SQVTM, CDR2 ANQGSEA. The CDR3 consists of 13 residues. V gene TRBV29-1 combines with J gene TRBJ2-1, with D perhaps matching TRBD1 (5 bases). The sequenced material came from naive CD4+ T cells from PBMCs. The subset is: CD45RA+ positively selected. The origin of this receptor is a man younger than 35 in good health. Some clones in this sample may be carry-over from other donors' samples. CDR3 DNA: TGCAGCGTTGGGTCCAGGGCGGTCGGCGAGCAGTTCTTC. It yields the protein CSVGSRAVGEQFF.